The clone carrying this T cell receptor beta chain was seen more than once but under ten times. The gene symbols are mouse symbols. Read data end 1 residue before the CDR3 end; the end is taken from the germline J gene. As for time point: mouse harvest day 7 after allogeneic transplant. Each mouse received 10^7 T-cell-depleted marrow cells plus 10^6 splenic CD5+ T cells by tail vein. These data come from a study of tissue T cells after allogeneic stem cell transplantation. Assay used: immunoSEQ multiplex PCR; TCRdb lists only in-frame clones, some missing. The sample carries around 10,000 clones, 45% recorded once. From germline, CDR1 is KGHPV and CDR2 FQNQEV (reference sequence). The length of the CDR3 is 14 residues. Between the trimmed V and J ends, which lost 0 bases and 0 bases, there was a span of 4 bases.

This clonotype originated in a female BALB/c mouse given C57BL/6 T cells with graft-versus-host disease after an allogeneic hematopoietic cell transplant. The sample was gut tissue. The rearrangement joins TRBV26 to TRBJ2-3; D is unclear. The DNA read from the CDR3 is TGTGCCAGCAGTCTGTCCAGTAGTGCAGAAACGCTGTAT. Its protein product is CASSLSSSAETLY. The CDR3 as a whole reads CASSLSSSAETLYF.